These T cell receptor beta chains were read from a single sample in a study of cytomegalovirus exposure and HLA in healthy donors. This table comes from immunoSEQ multiplex PCR, and its TCRdb copy is limited to in-frame clones, with some not included. The table lists 150,000 to 200,000 clones, less than 80% of them singletons. Sequencing was performed on PBMCs. Receptors originate from a woman aged 25-40 years in good health and CMV-seropositive. The CDR3 runs from the conserved cysteine through the conserved F or W. Clone sizes are given selectively: once, few, many, or a class where the clone is expanded.

V: TRBV15; J: TRBJ1-4; size: -; CDR3: CATSRSGQGNRKLFF
V: TRBV15; J: TRBJ2-5; size: -; CDR3: CATSRDRTIETQYF
V: TRBV5-1; J: TRBJ2-7; size: -; CDR3: CASSKGDSKVDEQYF
V: TRBV18; J: TRBJ1-1; size: -; CDR3: CASSPGQNTEAFF
V: TRBV7-2; J: TRBJ2-1; size: -; CDR3: CASSLRGSYNEQFF
V: TRBV5-5; J: TRBJ1-1; size: once; CDR3: CASSLEGASYTEAFF
V: TRBV7-2; J: TRBJ2-1; size: -; CDR3: CASSLVLAPSSYNEQFF
V: TRBV5-4; J: TRBJ2-5; size: -; CDR3: CASSSPGQGVQETQYF
V: TRBV6-5; J: -; size: once; CDR3: CASSPPTGSYEQYF
V: TRBV11-3; J: TRBJ2-7; size: -; CDR3: CASHLRDRGHEQYF
V: TRBV9; J: TRBJ1-3; size: few; CDR3: CASSVLDSSSGNTIYF
V: TRBV27; J: TRBJ2-2; size: -; CDR3: CASSSGTGSKYTGELFF
V: TRBV6-1; J: TRBJ1-2; size: few; CDR3: CANQRGGGGYGYTF
V: TRBV29-1; J: TRBJ1-3; size: -; CDR3: CSVVQGGGNTIYF
V: TRBV9; J: TRBJ2-3; size: once; CDR3: CASSVAGQTDTQYF
V: TRBV7-9; J: TRBJ2-3; size: once; CDR3: CASSLVAGGITDTQYF
V: TRBV5-1; J: TRBJ2-4; size: once; CDR3: CASSYGTSGYKNIQYF
V: TRBV2; J: TRBJ1-2; size: -; CDR3: CASSEAGDRGTPNYGYTF
V: TRBV2; J: TRBJ1-2; size: -; CDR3: CASSASPGQGDYGYTF
V: TRBV6-5; J: TRBJ2-1; size: -; CDR3: CASSYSASGSYEQFF
V: TRBV11-3; J: TRBJ1-6; size: -; CDR3: CASSSRDRVNSPLHF
V: TRBV4-1; J: TRBJ1-5; size: -; CDR3: CASSQDRGTGGYSNQPQHF
V: TRBV19; J: TRBJ2-2; size: -; CDR3: CASSFTSGGAGDTGELFF
V: TRBV5-8; J: TRBJ2-1; size: -; CDR3: CASSGWGSGSLYNEQFF
V: TRBV10-2; J: TRBJ1-3; size: few; CDR3: CASVDRGSGNTIYF
V: TRBV19; J: TRBJ1-2; size: -; CDR3: CASSTWDSIYGYTF
V: TRBV6-1; J: TRBJ2-2; size: -; CDR3: CASRGLAGHTGELFF
V: TRBV29-1; J: TRBJ2-7; size: -; CDR3: CSVGGGNYEQYF
V: TRBV5-5; J: TRBJ2-3; size: -; CDR3: CASTYLAGVLDTQYF
V: TRBV5-1; J: TRBJ1-3; size: -; CDR3: CASSLAGDSGNTIYF
V: TRBV11-3; J: TRBJ2-1; size: -; CDR3: CASSLAVEQFF
V: TRBV6-6; J: TRBJ1-4; size: once; CDR3: CASSSGEGGEKLFF
V: TRBV11-1; J: TRBJ1-2; size: -; CDR3: CASSPPITGGRREDGYTF
V: TRBV27; J: TRBJ1-4; size: -; CDR3: CASSLIRGREKLFF
V: TRBV14; J: TRBJ1-2; size: -; CDR3: CASSQFGQPNYGYTF
V: TRBV9; J: TRBJ2-5; size: few; CDR3: CASSGGLGETQYF
V: TRBV4-2; J: TRBJ1-2; size: few; CDR3: CASSQFSLQNYGYTF
V: TRBV11-2; J: TRBJ2-1; size: -; CDR3: CASSLVHFSYNEQFF
V: TRBV4-1; J: TRBJ1-1; size: -; CDR3: CASSQALSRGTEAFF
V: TRBV6-5; J: TRBJ1-5; size: -; CDR3: CASSRVGGGQPQHF
V: TRBV9; J: TRBJ2-1; size: once; CDR3: CASSAPVYNEQFF
V: TRBV7-9; J: TRBJ1-2; size: -; CDR3: CASTKAGGYGYTF
V: TRBV18; J: TRBJ1-4; size: -; CDR3: CASSSRGTGDEKLFF
V: TRBV7-9; J: TRBJ1-4; size: -; CDR3: CASSLAGGREKLFF
V: TRBV7-9; J: TRBJ1-4; size: -; CDR3: CASSLFRATNEKLFF
V: TRBV6-4; J: TRBJ2-2; size: -; CDR3: CASSDSSSGELFF
V: TRBV5-1; J: TRBJ2-7; size: few; CDR3: CASSLERGGAYEQYF
V: TRBV4-3; J: TRBJ1-1; size: -; CDR3: CASSQDLLRDLGEAFF
V: TRBV5-4; J: TRBJ1-6; size: many; CDR3: CASSLAHDRGRSPLHF
V: TRBV4-3; J: TRBJ2-1; size: -; CDR3: CASSQGGAASSYNEQFF
V: TRBV7-2; J: TRBJ2-7; size: -; CDR3: CASSFITGEGYEQYF
V: TRBV27; J: TRBJ2-5; size: -; CDR3: CASSLGSGYQETQYF
V: TRBV9; J: TRBJ2-7; size: few; CDR3: CASNPGNFETEQYF
V: TRBV9; J: TRBJ1-2; size: -; CDR3: CASSPRQGPLVGYTF
V: TRBV9; J: TRBJ2-1; size: once; CDR3: CASSVVQGSSYNEQFF
V: TRBV11-2; J: TRBJ2-7; size: -; CDR3: CASSLGGQGPYEQYF
V: TRBV18; J: TRBJ2-7; size: -; CDR3: CASSPGEGAYEQYF
V: TRBV6-5; J: TRBJ2-3; size: -; CDR3: CASSYGQGRTDTQYF
V: TRBV27; J: TRBJ2-7; size: -; CDR3: CASSLYREFPEQYF
V: TRBV27; J: TRBJ2-7; size: -; CDR3: CASSRSGSRYEQYF